Described below is a single T cell receptor (beta chain) sequence and its context. Its antigen is undetermined. The sample belongs to a study of long-term antiretroviral therapy in people with HIV. Germline V lookup: CDR1 SGHNT, CDR2 YYREEE (reference sequence). The length of the CDR3 is 14 residues. The J segment lost 7 bases and the V segment lost 4 bases, leaving 7 bases of the junction unmatched. An immunoSEQ assay, version v3.0, was performed at survey level. Only in-frame clones appear in the TCRdb table, and some are missing; sequencing was by immunoSEQ multiplex PCR. The sample holds roughly 30,000 clones; 80% to 90% are singletons and the top ten take less than 5%. Whole-study results and caveats: Information on adherence, resistance and therapy changes was unavailable. The range of CDR3 lengths in HIV repertoires proved narrower than that found in controls.

The TCR originated in a man in his late teens or twenties with HIV. The chain couples TRBV5-4 to TRBJ1-4; 7 bases line up with TRBD1. The material was unsorted PBMCs, obtained 0.8 years before starting antiretroviral therapy. The CDR3 spells CASSQDRTGEKLFF. The CDR3 DNA is TGTGCCAGCAGCCAGGACAGGACTGGTGAAAAACTGTTTTTT.